Below are 17 T cell receptor beta chains sequenced from a single sample in a study of regulatory T cells in long-lasting Graves disease. To make TCR beta libraries, researchers used iRepertoire HTBI primers and Arm-PCR of CDR3 regions. From the multiplex PCR reads, TCRdb called clonotypes with MiXCR, one entry per CDR3 protein. The sample lists some 420,000 distinct CDR3 sequences, roughly 23% occurring once. Sample time point: persistent/refractory GD, antithyroid drugs over 5 years with positive TRAb. PBMCs were the source of the RNA used for TCR sequencing. The sample in question was peripheral blood mononuclear cells (PBMCs), obtained when the disease was refractory, from a patient treated with antithyroid drugs. The receptors come from a female donor with Graves disease.

This clonotype showed up many times. The CDR3 is CASSLGTGVQYF. The CDR3 DNA reads TGTGCCAGCAGTCTCGGGACAGGGGTGCAGTACTTC. J is TRBJ2-7 and V is TRBV28; 10 nucleotides match TRBD1. The CDR3 consists of 12 residues. The V and J ends lost 5 bases and 9 bases, in that order; junction bases with no gene match: 4. Germline assignment: CDR1 MDHEN and CDR2 SYDVKM.

This clonotype was counted at least ten times. The V call is TRBV7-2, the J call TRBJ1-5, with D perhaps TRBD1 (6 bases). This CDR3 is 16 amino acids long. The germline CDR1 and CDR2 sequences are SGHTA and FQGNSA. The V gene lost 4 bases and the J gene lost 4 bases, with 17 bases spanning the gap. As DNA, the CDR3 is TGTGCCAGCAGCTCCTCGGGACACATAGCAAATCAGCCCCAGCATTTT. Protein sequence: CASSSSGHIANQPQHF.

Ten or more counts support this clonotype. The CDR3 sequence: CASSHANTGELFF. CDR3 bases: TGTGCCAGCAGTCACGCGAACACCGGGGAGCTGTTTTTT. This sequence joins TRBV27 and TRBJ2-2; D not certain. CDR1 and CDR2 (germline): MNHEY, SMNVEV (reference sequence). V dropped 5 bases and J dropped 0 bases, with 4 bases sitting between them. The CDR3 sequence is 13 residues long.

V and J are TRBV19 and TRBJ2-5; the D gene is possibly TRBD1 (5 bases). Germline V gene sequence: CDR1 LNHDA, CDR2 SQIVND (reference sequence). V was trimmed by 1 base and J by 4 bases, leaving 13 bases between them. The CDR3 covers 15 residues. The CDR3 nucleotides read TGTGCCAGTAGTATAGGGGCTCCAGGGCGAGAGACCCAGTACTTC. Amino acid sequence: CASSIGAPGRETQYF.

V and J are TRBV10-3 and TRBJ1-5; 9 bases fit TRBD1. From germline, CDR1 is ENHRY and CDR2 SYGVKD. The V segment lost 7 bases and the J segment 6 bases; nucleotides outside the gene matches: 10. The CDR3 loop spans 15 amino acids. CDR3 residues: CAINRDRVSGQPQHF. CDR3 bases: TGTGCCATCAATCGGGACAGGGTATCGGGTCAGCCCCAGCATTTT.

This clonotype has a single count. A much larger clone is a single base away; this may be a read error. This sequence joins TRBV9 and TRBJ2-7, with 10 bases that match TRBD2. The germline V gene has CDR1 SGDLS and CDR2 YYNGEE. The CDR3 covers 14 residues. The DNA of the CDR3 is TGTGCCAGCAGCGGCACTAGCGGGGTCTACGGGCAGTACTTC. Protein: CASSGTSGVYGQYF. Combining the CDR3 with reference TRBV9 and TRBJ2-7 gives the whole variable domain DSGVTQTPKHLITATGQRVTLRCSPRSGDLSVYWYQQSLDQGLQFLIQYYNGEERAKGNILERFSAQQFPDLHSELNLSSLELGDSALYFCASSGTSGVYGQYFGPGTRLTVT.

To note about this clonotype: It may be a read error: a sequence one base away is much more abundant. The gene calls are TRBV20-1 and TRBJ1-2; D is undetermined. The CDR3 contains 16 residues. Germline CDR1 and CDR2: DFQATT and SNEGSKA (reference sequence). The CDR3 sequence: CSARGGDNLGLYGCTF. CDR3 sequence (DNA): TGCAGTGCTAGAGGAGGAGACAACTTAGGGCTCTATGGCTGCACCTTC.

This clonotype occurred many times. This chain connects TRBV28 to TRBJ2-7; the D is unclear. Germline values: CDR1 MDHEN, CDR2 SYDVKM. This CDR3 is built from 18 residues. Trimming stripped 3 bases from V and 2 bases from J, with 23 bases between. The CDR3 region has the DNA TGTGCCAGCAGTTTTGGTCGGCTACAACGAAGCCTTACCTACGAGCAGTACTTC. It encodes CASSFGRLQRSLTYEQYF.

CDR3 nucleotide sequence: TGTGCCAGCAGGATGACTAGCGGCTACGAGCAGTACTTC. Translating gives CASRMTSGYEQYF. V usage is TRBV6-2 or TRBV6-3 and J usage is TRBJ2-7, with 9 bases matching TRBD2. Germline CDR1 MNHEY, CDR2 SVGEGT. The trim removed 6 bases at V and 3 bases at J, leaving 3 bases unmatched. This CDR3 comprises 13 residues.

This clonotype was counted between two and nine times. This chain joins TRBV6-5 and TRBJ1-1; TRBD1 matches 8 bases. Germline values: CDR1 MNHEY, CDR2 SVGAGI. V lost 4 bases and J lost 13; bases outside the gene matches: 8. The CDR3 length is 12 residues. The CDR3 loop reads CASSSRTGQGFF. In DNA, the CDR3 is TGTGCCAGCAGTTCCAGGACAGGGCAGGGTTTCTTT.

The gene calls are TRBV6-9 and TRBJ1-2; no clear D. V lost 3 bases to trimming and J lost 5 bases, with 19 bases between them. The CDR3 has 16 amino acids. Germline V gives CDR1 MNHGY, CDR2 SVAAGI. The CDR3 DNA reads TGTGCCAGCAGTTACATGGGGTTGGATAATCTTTATGGCTACACCTTC. Residues: CASSYMGLDNLYGYTF.

The genes are TRBV29-1 and TRBJ2-7, with 14 bases identical to TRBD2. V lost 4 bases and J lost 0; bases outside the gene matches: 5. Germline V gene data show CDR1 as SQVTM and CDR2 as ANQGSEA. The CDR3 is made up of 16 amino acids. The CDR3 nucleotides read TGCAGCGTTGTAGGGACTAGCGGGAGTAGCTCCTACGAGCAGTACTTC. The encoded protein is CSVVGTSGSSSYEQYF.

The gene calls are TRBV6-2 or TRBV6-3 and TRBJ2-7; 11 nucleotides align to TRBD2. Trimming took 10 bases from V and 11 from J; bases not matched to a gene: 4. The CDR3 is 10 residues long. Germline assignment: CDR1 MNHEY and CDR2 SVGEGT. As DNA, the CDR3 is TGTGCCACCAGACTAGCGGGAAAGTACTTC. Translating it yields CATRLAGKYF.

In this sample, this clonotype turned up many times. V gene TRBV12-3 or TRBV12-4 combines with J gene TRBJ2-5; D remains unclear. The CDR3 extends over 14 amino acids. V lost 4 bases and J 2 bases, leaving 11 bases between the germline ends. The CDR3, as DNA: TGTGCCAGCAGTTCCGGATACGGGCAAGAGACCCAGTACTTC. Its translation: CASSSGYGQETQYF.

This clonotype has a handful of counts. This rearrangement joins TRBV6-1 to TRBJ2-7, with D perhaps TRBD2 (6 bases). The germline V gene has CDR1 MNHNS and CDR2 SASEGT. This CDR3 has 16 amino acids. V lost 6 bases to trimming and J lost 2 bases, with 20 bases between them. In DNA form, the CDR3 reads TGTGCCAGCAGCCGCGGGGATCGGCACTCCCCCTACGAGCAGTACTTC. Translation: CASSRGDRHSPYEQYF.

Comments on this clonotype: A much larger clone lies a single base off, so this may be a read error. The chain combines TRBV5-4 with TRBJ2-5, with D tentatively TRBD2 (7 bases). Germline V gene data show CDR1 as SGHNT and CDR2 as YYREEE (reference sequence). The CDR3 is made up of 16 amino acids. The CDR3 DNA reads TGTACCAGCAGCTCCGTCGGGGGGCTTTCTCAGGAGACCCAGTACTTC. Its translation: CTSSSVGGLSQETQYF. Combining the CDR3 with reference TRBV5-4 and TRBJ2-5 gives the whole variable domain ETGVTQSPTHLIKTRGQQVTLRCSSQSGHNTVSWYQQALGQGPQFIFQYYREEENGRGNFPPRFSGLQFPNYSSELNVNALELDDSALYLCTSSSVGGLSQETQYFGPGTRLLVL.

This clonotype has at least ten counts. The V call is TRBV11-3, the J call TRBJ1-1; 7 nucleotides line up with TRBD1. Germline CDR1 is SGHNT and CDR2 is YENEEA. This CDR3 has 15 amino acids. The ends lost 1 base at V and 5 bases at J; junction bases unmatched: 7. The CDR3, as DNA: TGTGCCAGCAGCTTAGGGGTAGGGGGCTCTACTGAAGCTTTCTTT. Translated: CASSLGVGGSTEAFF.